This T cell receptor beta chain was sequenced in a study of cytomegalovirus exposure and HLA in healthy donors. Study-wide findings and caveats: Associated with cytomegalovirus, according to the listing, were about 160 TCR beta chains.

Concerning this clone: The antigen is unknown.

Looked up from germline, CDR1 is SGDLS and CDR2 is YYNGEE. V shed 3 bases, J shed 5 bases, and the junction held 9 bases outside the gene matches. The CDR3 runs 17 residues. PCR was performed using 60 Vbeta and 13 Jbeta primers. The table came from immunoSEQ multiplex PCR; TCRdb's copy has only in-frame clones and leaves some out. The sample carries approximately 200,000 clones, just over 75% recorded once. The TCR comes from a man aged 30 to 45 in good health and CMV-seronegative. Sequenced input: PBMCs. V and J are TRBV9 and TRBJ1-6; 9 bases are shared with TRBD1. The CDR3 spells CASSATQGALNNSPLHF. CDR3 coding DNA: TGTGCCAGCAGCGCGACACAGGGGGCGCTGAATAATTCACCCCTCCACTTT.